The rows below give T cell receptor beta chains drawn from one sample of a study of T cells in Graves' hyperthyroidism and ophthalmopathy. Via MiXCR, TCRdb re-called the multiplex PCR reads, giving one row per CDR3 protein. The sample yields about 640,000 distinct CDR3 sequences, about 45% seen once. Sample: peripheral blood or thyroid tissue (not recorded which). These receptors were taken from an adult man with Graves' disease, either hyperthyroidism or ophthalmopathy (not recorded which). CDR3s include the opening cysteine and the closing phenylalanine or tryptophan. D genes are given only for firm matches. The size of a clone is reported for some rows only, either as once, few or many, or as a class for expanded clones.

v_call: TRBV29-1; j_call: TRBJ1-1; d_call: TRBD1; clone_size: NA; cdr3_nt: TGCAGCGTTGACTACTGGGTGGAAGGTGCAGGGCAGGGGGGGGGCACTGAAGCTTTCTTT; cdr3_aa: CSVDYWVEGAGQGGGTEAFF
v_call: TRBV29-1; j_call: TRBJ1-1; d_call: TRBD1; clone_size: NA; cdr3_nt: TGCAGCGTGGGACAGGCGTATCCCGAAGCTTTCTTT; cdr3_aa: CSVGQAYPEAFF
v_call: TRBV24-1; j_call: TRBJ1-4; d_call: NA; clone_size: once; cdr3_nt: TGTGCCACCAGTGACAGCCAGGGAAGCTATGAAAAACTGTTTTTT; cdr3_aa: CATSDSQGSYEKLFF
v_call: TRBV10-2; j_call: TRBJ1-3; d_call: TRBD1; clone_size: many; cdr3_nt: TGCGCCAGCAGTGGAGGGCAGGGGGCTGGAAACACCATATATTTT; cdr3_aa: CASSGGQGAGNTIYF
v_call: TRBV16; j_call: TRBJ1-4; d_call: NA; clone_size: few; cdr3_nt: TGTGCCAGCAGCGAGGGGAGAGGACGTAATGAAAAACTGTTTTTT; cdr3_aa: CASSEGRGRNEKLFF
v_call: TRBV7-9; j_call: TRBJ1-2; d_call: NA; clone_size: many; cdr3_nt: TGTGCCAGCAGCTTAATGAGGGACGACTATGGCTACACCTTC; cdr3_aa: CASSLMRDDYGYTF
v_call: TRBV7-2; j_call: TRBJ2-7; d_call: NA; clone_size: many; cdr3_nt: TGTGCCAGCAGCTTAGGGCCCGGACCTAACTACGAGCAGTACTTC; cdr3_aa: CASSLGPGPNYEQYF
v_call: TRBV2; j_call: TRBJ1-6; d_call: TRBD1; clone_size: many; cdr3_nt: TGTGCCAGCAGCGGCCGTGGACAGGGGGGCGTTTCACCCCTCCACTTT; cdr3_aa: CASSGRGQGGVSPLHF
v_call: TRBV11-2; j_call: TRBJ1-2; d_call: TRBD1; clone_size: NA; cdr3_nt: TGTGCCAGCAGCTTAAGCAGGGGGCCAGACTATGGCTACACCTTC; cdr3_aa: CASSLSRGPDYGYTF
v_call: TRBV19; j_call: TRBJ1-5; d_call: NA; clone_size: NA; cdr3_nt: TGTGCCAGTTCCAGGGGCGTTTACACCCAGCATTTT; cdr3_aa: CASSRGVYTQHF
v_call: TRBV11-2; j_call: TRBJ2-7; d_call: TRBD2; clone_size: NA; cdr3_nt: TGTGCCAGCAGCGCTGGACTAGCGGGGTTCTACGAGCAGTACTTC; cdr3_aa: CASSAGLAGFYEQYF
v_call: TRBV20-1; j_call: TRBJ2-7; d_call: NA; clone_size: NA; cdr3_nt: TGCAGTGCTAGAGATTCGGGCAGGATCTACGAGCAGTACTTC; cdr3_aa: CSARDSGRIYEQYF
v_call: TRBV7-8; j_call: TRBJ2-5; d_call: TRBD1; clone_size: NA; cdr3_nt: TGTGCCAGCAGCCCCTCCGGACAGGGGGTACAGACCCAGTACTTC; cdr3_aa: CASSPSGQGVQTQYF
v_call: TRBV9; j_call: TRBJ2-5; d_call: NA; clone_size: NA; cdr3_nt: TGTGCCAGCAGCGCCCAGGCCGGACAGTGGAAGACCCAGTACTTC; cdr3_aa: CASSAQAGQWKTQYF
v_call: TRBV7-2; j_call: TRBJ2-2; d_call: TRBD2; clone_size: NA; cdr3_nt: TGTGCCAGCGGGGGACTAGCGGGAGTTCCCACCGGGGAGCTGTTTTTT; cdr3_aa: CASGGLAGVPTGELFF
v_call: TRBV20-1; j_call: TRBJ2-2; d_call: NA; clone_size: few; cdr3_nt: TGCAGTGCTAGAGCCCACCAAACCGGGGAGCTGTTTTTT; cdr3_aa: CSARAHQTGELFF
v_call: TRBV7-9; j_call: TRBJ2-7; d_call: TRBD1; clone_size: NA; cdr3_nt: TGTGCCAGCAGCTTCGCAGGGGGAACCGCCTACGAGCAGTACTTC; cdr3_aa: CASSFAGGTAYEQYF
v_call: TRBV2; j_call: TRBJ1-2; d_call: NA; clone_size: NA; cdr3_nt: TGTGCCAGCAGTTTAGTGCAGACAGCTTTCTATGGCTACACCTTC; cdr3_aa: CASSLVQTAFYGYTF
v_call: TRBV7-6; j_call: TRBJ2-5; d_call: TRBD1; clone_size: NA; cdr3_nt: TGTGCCAGCAGCCTATTCCGGGACAGGGAGACCCAGTACTTC; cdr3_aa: CASSLFRDRETQYF
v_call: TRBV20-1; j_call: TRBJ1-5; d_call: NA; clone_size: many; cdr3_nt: TGCAGTGCGCGATATAGCAATCAGCCCCAGCATTTT; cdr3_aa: CSARYSNQPQHF
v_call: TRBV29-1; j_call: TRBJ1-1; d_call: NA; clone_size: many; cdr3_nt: TGCAGCGTTGACAGAAGCAACACTGAAGCTTTCTTT; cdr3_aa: CSVDRSNTEAFF
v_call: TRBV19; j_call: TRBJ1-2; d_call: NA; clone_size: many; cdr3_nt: TGTGCCAGTAGTATGGGTGTCGGTTATGGCTACACCTTC; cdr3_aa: CASSMGVGYGYTF
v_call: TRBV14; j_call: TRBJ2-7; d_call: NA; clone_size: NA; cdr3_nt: TGTGCCAGCAGCATCTCCTCGTATCGACCGGCTGCCTACGAGCAGTACTTC; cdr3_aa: CASSISSYRPAAYEQYF
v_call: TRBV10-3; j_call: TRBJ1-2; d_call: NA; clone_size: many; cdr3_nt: TGTGCCATCAGTGAGATAGGGCGAGGCTACACCTTC; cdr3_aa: CAISEIGRGYTF
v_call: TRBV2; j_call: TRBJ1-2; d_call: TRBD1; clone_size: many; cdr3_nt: TGTGCCAGCTCCTTCGGGACAGGGGTCGAGGGCTACACCTTC; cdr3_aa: CASSFGTGVEGYTF
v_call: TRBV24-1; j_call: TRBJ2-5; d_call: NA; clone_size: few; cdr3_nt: TGTGCCACCAGTGATGGGGACCAGCGGGAGACCCAGTACTTC; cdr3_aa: CATSDGDQRETQYF
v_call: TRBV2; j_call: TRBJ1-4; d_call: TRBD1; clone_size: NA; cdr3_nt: TGTGCCAGCAGTCCTTCAACCGGGACAGGGGAAAAACTGTTTTTT; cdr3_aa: CASSPSTGTGEKLFF
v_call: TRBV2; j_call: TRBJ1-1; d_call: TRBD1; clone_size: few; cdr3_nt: TGTGCCAGCAGTGAGGACAGGGGGCCTAGGGGAACTGAAGCTTTCTTT; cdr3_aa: CASSEDRGPRGTEAFF
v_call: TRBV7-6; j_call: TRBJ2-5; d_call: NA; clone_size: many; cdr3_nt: TGTGCCAGCAGCCCTCCCTCGGCGGTGAAAGAGACCCAGTACTTC; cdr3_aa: CASSPPSAVKETQYF
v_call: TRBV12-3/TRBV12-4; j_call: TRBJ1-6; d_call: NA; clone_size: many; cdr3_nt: TGTGCCAGCAGTTTCAACGGTTTGTCCCTCCACTTT; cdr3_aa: CASSFNGLSLHF
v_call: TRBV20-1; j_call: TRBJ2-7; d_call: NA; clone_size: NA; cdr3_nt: TGCAGTGCTAGTGGAGGCTGGAACCCCTACGAGCAGTACTTC; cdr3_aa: CSASGGWNPYEQYF
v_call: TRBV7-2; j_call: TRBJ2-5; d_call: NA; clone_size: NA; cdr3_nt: TGTGCCAGCGGAGCGGGACAGCCACAAGAGACCCAGTACTTC; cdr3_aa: CASGAGQPQETQYF
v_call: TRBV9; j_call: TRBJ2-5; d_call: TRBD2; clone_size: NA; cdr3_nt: TGTGCCAGCAGCGTAGGCGGGGGACCGTGGGGGACCCAGTACTTC; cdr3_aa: CASSVGGGPWGTQYF
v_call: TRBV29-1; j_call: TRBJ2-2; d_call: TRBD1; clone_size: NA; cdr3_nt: TGCAGCGTTTCGACAGGGGGCTGGTACACCGGGGAGCTGTTTTTT; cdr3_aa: CSVSTGGWYTGELFF
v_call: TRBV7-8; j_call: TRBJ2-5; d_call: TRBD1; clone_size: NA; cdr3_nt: TGTGCCAGCAGCTCCGGACAGGGGCAAACCTTC; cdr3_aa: CASSSGQGQTF
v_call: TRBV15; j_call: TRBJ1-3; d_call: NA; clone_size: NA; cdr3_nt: TGTGCCACCAGCATGGGGGCGCGACGCACCATATATTTT; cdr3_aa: CATSMGARRTIYF
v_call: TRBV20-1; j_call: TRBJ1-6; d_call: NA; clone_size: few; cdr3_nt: TGCAGTGCTAGAGAAAGCTCCTATAATTCACCCCTCCACTTT; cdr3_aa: CSARESSYNSPLHF
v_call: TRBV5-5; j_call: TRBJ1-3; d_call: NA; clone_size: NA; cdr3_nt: TGTGCCAGCAGTTACTACCCCCGCTCTGGAAACACCATATATTTT; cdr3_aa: CASSYYPRSGNTIYF
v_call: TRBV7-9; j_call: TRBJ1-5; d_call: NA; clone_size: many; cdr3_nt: TGTGCCAGCAGCACGGACTCAAAGAATCAGCCCCAGCATTTT; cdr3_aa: CASSTDSKNQPQHF
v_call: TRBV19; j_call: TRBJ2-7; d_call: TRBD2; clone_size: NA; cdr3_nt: TGTGCCAGTAGTTCTCAACTAGCGGGGGGATCCTACGAGCAGTACTTC; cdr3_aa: CASSSQLAGGSYEQYF
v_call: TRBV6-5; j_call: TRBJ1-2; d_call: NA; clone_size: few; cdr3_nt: TGTGCCAGCAGTTCACGACAGACCTCTAACTATGGCTACACCTTC; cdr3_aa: CASSSRQTSNYGYTF
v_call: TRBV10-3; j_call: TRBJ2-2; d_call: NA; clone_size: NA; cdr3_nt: TGTGCCATCGGTGAGTCCACGAACACCGGGGAGCTGTTTTTT; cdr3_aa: CAIGESTNTGELFF
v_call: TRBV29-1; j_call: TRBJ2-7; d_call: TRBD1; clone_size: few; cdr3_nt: TGCAGCTCCGGGACAGCCTACGAGCAGTACTTC; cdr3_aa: CSSGTAYEQYF
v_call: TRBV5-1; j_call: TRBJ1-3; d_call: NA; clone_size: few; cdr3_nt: TGCGCCAGCAGCTTCTCCATCTCTGGAAACACCATATATTTT; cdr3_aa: CASSFSISGNTIYF